Described below is a single TCR beta chain sequence and its context. This entry is derived from a study of blood T cell repertoires in COVID-19. Only in-frame clones appear in the TCRdb table, and some are missing; sequencing was by immunoSEQ multiplex PCR. The sample contains over 200,000 clones, approximately 86% of which appear only once. The V and J ends lost 4 bases and 0 bases, in that order; junction bases with no gene match: 2. CDR1 is MNHEY, CDR2 SMNVEV, per germline (reference sequence). This CDR3 spans 14 amino acids. The sequence was obtained from a man aged 18 to 35 with active or convalescent COVID-19. J is TRBJ2-7 and V is TRBV27, with 8 bases matching TRBD1. Sequenced sample: peripheral blood. CDR3 residues: CASSWTGPSYEQYF. Written as DNA, the CDR3 is TGTGCCAGCAGTTGGACAGGGCCCTCCTACGAGCAGTACTTC.